Listed below are T cell receptor beta chains from one sample, sequenced in a study of vaccination effects on CD4 cells after COVID-19. Their antigens are not known. Method: immunoSEQ multiplex PCR; TCRdb's copy keeps in-frame clones and lacks some. This repertoire shows roughly 76,000 clones, roughly four fifths found once; its top ten account for 1.5% to 2%. The source was CD4+ T cells from PBMCs cultured with HCoV-229E spike peptides, collected before COVID-19 vaccination. These receptors all stem from a human donor who received a COVID-19 vaccine. CDR3s leave out the opening cysteine and the closing phenylalanine or tryptophan. Each record gives: V gene, CDR3 protein.

TRBV19 | ASSPTSGESETQY
TRBV5-1 | ASSLLGLGNQPQH
TRBV9 | ASSSDRGRNEKLF
TRBV30 | AWNQQWAGDKF
TRBV7-3 | ASSPYLVAGGVDTQY
TRBV30 | AWSVPGHNQETQY
TRBV21-1 | ASSKVLRDNNQPQH
TRBV9 | ASSAGQGAAYGYT
TRBV28 | ASSLWGGTNEKLF
TRBV11-1 | ASNRPSGVYYGYT
TRBV7-2 | ASSFVGTNEKLF
TRBV5-1 | ASTRQGGPLSTDTQY
TRBV30 | AWRRQNTEAF
TRBV11-2 | ASSFRQGETQY
TRBV14 | ASFSQGAHTGELF
TRBV19 | ASTAASGGREQF
TRBV5-1 | ASSSDRLGGELF
TRBV5-1 | ASSYGTENEKLF
TRBV6-2/TRBV6-3 | ASSKSYPEGRTYGYT
TRBV19 | ASSMEARANTGELF
TRBV5-1 | ASSLEGGGDRAF
TRBV4-1 | ASSQGLINQPQH
TRBV2 | ASIWGPDTQY
TRBV2 | ASSKEGQLMTEAF
TRBV30 | AWSVDTAREQF
TRBV5-1 | ASSFGGIYNEQF
TRBV10-3 | AISESGLNTEAF
TRBV3-1/TRBV3-2 | ASSGRRAANTEAF
TRBV7-8 | ASSSSGTGGFRKTQY
TRBV2 | ASSGQGSLYGYT
TRBV6-5 | ASSRQDRGQETQY
TRBV20-1 | SASRGSYNEQF
TRBV2 | ASSGPSGGKLF
TRBV19 | ASSISGSTDTQY
TRBV6-5 | ASSRSGPGANVLT
TRBV7-3 | ASSSGQGSNQPQH
TRBV6-2/TRBV6-3 | ASSYGLAGDQETQY
TRBV27 | ASSFRPQGNYGYT
TRBV5-1 | ASSLALAEETQY
TRBV7-9 | ASSLSLRGDTQY
TRBV4-1 | ASSQVGRQETQY
TRBV5-1 | ASSSSGTGGFGYT